A selection of T cell receptor beta chains follows, all from one sample in a study of patients and donors after allogeneic stem cell transplantation. TCRdb recomputed calls from the RT-PCR reads with MiXCR, one row per CDR3 protein. The sample has about 230,000 distinct CDR3 sequences, 11% to 15% seen once. Material for sequencing was blood, either unsorted or a sorted T cell fraction (not recorded which). The receptors derive from a human donor who was either an allogeneic HSCT recipient or a stem cell or donor lymphocyte infusion donor (not recorded which). It is not recorded whose cells these are; they may come from a transplant donor. CDR3s include the opening cysteine and the closing phenylalanine or tryptophan. Fields, in order: clone size, D gene, V gene, J gene, CDR3 protein. A D gene is named only where the DNA matches it firmly. Size values are once, few and many counts, or a class for expanded clones, and some rows have none.

abundance: few
d_gene: -
v_gene: TRBV5-4
j_gene: TRBJ2-3
CDR3aa: CASSLEAWGTDTQYF

abundance: -
d_gene: TRBD1
v_gene: TRBV6-1
j_gene: TRBJ2-5
CDR3aa: CASSERITQGAGETQYF

abundance: few
d_gene: -
v_gene: TRBV5-5
j_gene: TRBJ2-1
CDR3aa: CASSLGLLSSYNEQFF

abundance: -
d_gene: TRBD1
v_gene: TRBV9
j_gene: TRBJ1-2
CDR3aa: CASSVVAGTGGVSGYGYTF

abundance: -
d_gene: TRBD2
v_gene: TRBV4-2
j_gene: TRBJ2-5
CDR3aa: CASSQEYGGGRETQYF

abundance: many
d_gene: -
v_gene: TRBV4-3
j_gene: TRBJ2-2
CDR3aa: CASSQDLRRGADTGELFF

abundance: many
d_gene: TRBD1
v_gene: TRBV6-1
j_gene: TRBJ1-5
CDR3aa: CASRPGGAGGQPQHF

abundance: -
d_gene: -
v_gene: TRBV15
j_gene: TRBJ1-5
CDR3aa: CATSSHLGNQPQHF

abundance: many
d_gene: TRBD2
v_gene: TRBV11-3
j_gene: TRBJ2-1
CDR3aa: CASSLDGLAGYNEQFF

abundance: few
d_gene: -
v_gene: TRBV30
j_gene: TRBJ1-1
CDR3aa: CAWIGRGGGEAFF

abundance: few
d_gene: -
v_gene: TRBV2
j_gene: TRBJ2-5
CDR3aa: CASSEPGTGSAQETQYF

abundance: many
d_gene: -
v_gene: TRBV6-6
j_gene: TRBJ2-7
CDR3aa: CASSYGNSYEQYF

abundance: many
d_gene: TRBD2
v_gene: TRBV5-6
j_gene: TRBJ2-3
CDR3aa: CASATSGGAKGTDTQYF

abundance: -
d_gene: -
v_gene: TRBV12-3/TRBV12-4
j_gene: TRBJ2-7
CDR3aa: CASSSGQPYEQYF

abundance: few
d_gene: -
v_gene: TRBV7-8
j_gene: TRBJ2-1
CDR3aa: CASSLNSRKSYNEQFF

abundance: few
d_gene: -
v_gene: TRBV5-4
j_gene: TRBJ2-3
CDR3aa: CASSLGTTDTQYF

abundance: few
d_gene: -
v_gene: TRBV4-3
j_gene: TRBJ2-1
CDR3aa: CASSQDGTRTAYNEQFF

abundance: -
d_gene: -
v_gene: TRBV20-1
j_gene: TRBJ1-2
CDR3aa: CSARDRGGYAGYTF

abundance: -
d_gene: TRBD2
v_gene: TRBV19
j_gene: TRBJ2-3
CDR3aa: CASSIVTSGPDTQYF

abundance: few
d_gene: -
v_gene: TRBV5-1
j_gene: TRBJ1-1
CDR3aa: CASSLGGVEEAFF

abundance: many
d_gene: TRBD1
v_gene: TRBV2
j_gene: TRBJ1-3
CDR3aa: CASSGQGGNTIYF

abundance: -
d_gene: -
v_gene: TRBV19
j_gene: TRBJ1-1
CDR3aa: CASSKPRVRGETEAFF

abundance: many
d_gene: TRBD1
v_gene: TRBV18
j_gene: TRBJ1-2
CDR3aa: CASSPSGQGNYGYTF

abundance: many
d_gene: -
v_gene: TRBV12-3/TRBV12-4
j_gene: TRBJ1-3
CDR3aa: CASSLRLDGFSGNTIYF

abundance: many
d_gene: TRBD2
v_gene: TRBV7-9
j_gene: TRBJ2-7
CDR3aa: CASSLAVGLATYEQYF

abundance: many
d_gene: TRBD1
v_gene: TRBV7-2
j_gene: TRBJ2-7
CDR3aa: CASSKTGAYEQYF

abundance: many
d_gene: TRBD2
v_gene: TRBV5-1
j_gene: TRBJ2-5
CDR3aa: CASSLAGGRETQYF

abundance: many
d_gene: TRBD1
v_gene: TRBV7-3
j_gene: TRBJ1-2
CDR3aa: CASSLTPGTGPAGYTF

abundance: many
d_gene: -
v_gene: TRBV6-1
j_gene: TRBJ1-4
CDR3aa: CASSPVRTAEKLFF

abundance: many
d_gene: TRBD1
v_gene: TRBV11-2
j_gene: TRBJ2-2
CDR3aa: CASTGQLNTGELFF

abundance: few
d_gene: -
v_gene: TRBV5-1
j_gene: TRBJ2-1
CDR3aa: CASSLDGRGNEQFF

abundance: -
d_gene: TRBD1
v_gene: TRBV6-1
j_gene: TRBJ2-7
CDR3aa: CASSDPGQYIF

abundance: few
d_gene: -
v_gene: TRBV20-1
j_gene: TRBJ1-1
CDR3aa: CSASRGQSYTEAFF

abundance: -
d_gene: -
v_gene: TRBV3-1
j_gene: TRBJ2-1
CDR3aa: CASSQEGRGYNEQFF

abundance: many
d_gene: -
v_gene: TRBV2
j_gene: TRBJ2-5
CDR3aa: CASSDLQGRSETQYF

abundance: -
d_gene: TRBD1
v_gene: TRBV5-4
j_gene: TRBJ1-6
CDR3aa: CASSWGDRPHNSPLHF

abundance: -
d_gene: -
v_gene: TRBV30
j_gene: TRBJ2-3
CDR3aa: CAWSTVGGSRDTQYF

abundance: many
d_gene: TRBD1
v_gene: TRBV30
j_gene: TRBJ1-4
CDR3aa: CAWSGLRDRRNEKLFF

abundance: -
d_gene: -
v_gene: TRBV5-4
j_gene: TRBJ1-1
CDR3aa: CASSSGFRGTEAFF

abundance: many
d_gene: -
v_gene: TRBV7-2
j_gene: TRBJ1-4
CDR3aa: CASSLAGAATTNEKLFF

abundance: -
d_gene: -
v_gene: TRBV20-1
j_gene: TRBJ2-1
CDR3aa: CSASTFTDSYNEQFF

abundance: many
d_gene: -
v_gene: TRBV7-8
j_gene: TRBJ1-6
CDR3aa: CASSLTGNNSPLHF